The following is a TCR beta chain sequence with its context. Produced via immunoSEQ multiplex PCR; TCRdb's table is partial and in-frame only. Of 53,000 or so clones in the sample, about 87% were seen once. V lost 11 bases, J lost 3 bases, and 22 bases lay in between. Germline CDR1 is LNHDA and CDR2 is SQIVND (reference sequence). The CDR3 length is 16 residues. The data derive from a study of blood T cell repertoires in COVID-19. The chain links TRBV19 to TRBJ2-2, with a weak D call TRBD2 (6 bases). The sequence was collected from a man older than 75 with acute or convalescent COVID-19. Sequencing used peripheral blood. This CDR3 reads CACQGLRGEDTGELFF. The CDR3 nucleotides read TGTGCCTGCCAGGGACTCCGGGGAGAGGACACCGGGGAGCTGTTTTTT.